This TCR beta chain originates from a study of T-cell reconstitution after alpha-beta-depleted transplantation in children (dated by TCRdb to the mid-2010s). Turning to the overall study: T-cell immune reconstitution after TCRalphabeta/CD19-depleted allogeneic hematopoietic cell transplantation in children was quantitatively tracked in the study by means of TCR repertoire profiling. Results and caveats for the whole study, not just this receptor: In some patients, the high TCRbeta diversity seen at day 60 was put down to recipient T cells and intrathymic progenitors that had survived conditioning. About two months after transplant, the apparently early recovery of alphabetaT-cell counts reportedly depended on just several hundred clones that had expanded rapidly and came from non-depleted graft cells. Hyperexpanded clone frequencies declined over subsequent months; after one year, T-cell counts and TCRbeta diversity were mostly attributed to newly produced T cells.

Libraries came from PCR. The reads were generated on an Illumina HiSeq 2500. Molecular barcoding was employed in the preparation of TCR libraries, with unique molecular identifiers being used to normalize TCRbeta repertoire quantification. TCRdb ran its own pipeline on the public reads, namely fastp trimming at Q25 and MiXCR clone calling, and kept in-frame beta chains. Every CDR3 protein is listed once, alongside the most common genes and DNA of its rows. This sample is represented by about 58,000 distinct CDR3 sequences; approximately 46% of them were singletons. The ten largest account for 98% of the sample. The germline V gene provides CDR1 MNHEY and CDR2 SVGEGT. Cut back by 0 bases and 0 bases, the V and J ends lie 16 bases apart. The CDR3 numbers 18 residues from cysteine through phenylalanine. Only the CDR3 part of the read is kept: 54 bases, read in frame from the first base. This specimen's treatment or condition label, per the study, means: allogeneic hematopoietic cell transplantation with graft depleted of TCRalphabeta T cells and CD19 B cells. TCRalphabeta/CD19-depleted allogeneic hematopoietic cell grafts were given to the transplant recipients, all of whom were children.

Remarks on this clonotype: Its specific antigen is unknown. Base quality data are lacking; no much larger clone is found one base away.

Rearrangement joined TRBV6-2 or TRBV6-3 to TRBJ2-3; a tentative D call is TRBD1 (6 bases match). The sequence was collected from a male patient aged 5 to 17 who had a stem cell transplant for acute lymphoblastic leukemia, so the T cells may come from the graft donor. The sequences come from PBMCs, mostly from graft donor cells, collected 360 days after TCRalphabeta/CD19-depleted stem cell transplant. The DNA reads as follows: TGTGCCAGCAGTTACTCGACGGAAGGCAGGGGCAGCACAGATACGCAGTATTTT. This sequence encodes CASSYSTEGRGSTDTQYF.